This T cell receptor beta chain was sequenced for a study of blood T cells in healthy people across ages. In the study overall: Template switching retrieved approximately one barcoded beta molecule for each two T cells.

PBMCs were isolated at a quantity of at least 7 million per sample. Total RNA, at least 5 micrograms per sample, was extracted from PBMCs. The authors ran a second PCR of roughly 6 to 12 cycles using a sample-barcoded 5' primer and a J-beta primer mix. TCRdb re-called the 5' RACE reads with MiXCR, one entry per CDR3 protein. This sample has about 290,000 distinct CDR3 sequences, with roughly 26% found just once. Comment on this clonotype: Its antigen is undetermined.

Study findings and constraints: When set beside aged donors, long-lived donors presented more naive CD4+ cells and higher diversity.

Germline V lookup: CDR1 SNHLY, CDR2 FYNNEI. This CDR3 comprises 14 residues. Trimming left V 6 bases short and J 4 bases short, with 13 bases between. This chain uses TRBV2 with TRBJ2-1; no clear D. The clonotype was recovered from a woman in her seventies in good health. Input material: blood. The CDR3 DNA reads TGTGCCAGCAGAACGCACGGCTCTTACAATGAGCAGTTCTTC. Residues: CASRTHGSYNEQFF.